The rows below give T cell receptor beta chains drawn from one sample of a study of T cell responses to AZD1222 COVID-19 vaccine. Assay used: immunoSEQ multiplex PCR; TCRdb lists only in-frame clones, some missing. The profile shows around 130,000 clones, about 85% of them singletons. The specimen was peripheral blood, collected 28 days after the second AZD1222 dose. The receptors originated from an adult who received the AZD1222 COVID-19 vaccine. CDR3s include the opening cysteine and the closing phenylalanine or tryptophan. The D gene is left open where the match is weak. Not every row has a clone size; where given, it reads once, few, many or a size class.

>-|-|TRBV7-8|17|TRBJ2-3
TGTGCCAGCAGCTTAGAGCCAGGGATGTTTAGCACAGATACGCAGTATTTT
CASSLEPGMFSTDTQYF
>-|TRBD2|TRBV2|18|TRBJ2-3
TGTGCCAGCAGTGAGTGGGGACTAGCGGGGGCTAGCACAGATACGCAGTATTTT
CASSEWGLAGASTDTQYF
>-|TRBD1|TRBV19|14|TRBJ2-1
TGTGCCAGTAGTATATACAGGGGCTACAATGAGCAGTTCTTC
CASSIYRGYNEQFF
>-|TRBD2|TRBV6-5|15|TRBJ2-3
TGTGCCAGCAGTTACGCTAGCGGGGGGGCAGATACGCAGTATTTT
CASSYASGGADTQYF
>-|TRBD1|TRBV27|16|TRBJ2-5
TGTGCCAGCAGCCCTTCGGGGACAGGGTTAGCAGAGACCCAGTACTTC
CASSPSGTGLAETQYF
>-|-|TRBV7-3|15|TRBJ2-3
TGTGCCAGCAGCACACAAGCCCTCTTCACAGATACGCAGTATTTT
CASSTQALFTDTQYF
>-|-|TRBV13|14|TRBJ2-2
TGTGCCAGCAGCTTCCAACACCAAACCGGGGAGCTGTTTTTT
CASSFQHQTGELFF
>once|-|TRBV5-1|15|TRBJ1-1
TGCGCCAGCAGCTTGGACGGACAAATGAACACTGAAGCTTTCTTT
CASSLDGQMNTEAFF
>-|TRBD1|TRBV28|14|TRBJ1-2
TGTGCCAGCAGTTCCTTCGGGACAGGTCTTGGCTACACCTTC
CASSSFGTGLGYTF
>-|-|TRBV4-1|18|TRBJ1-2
TGCGCCAGCAGCCCCCCCCGGGGCCAAAGCGGGTCCAACTATGGCTACACCTTC
CASSPPRGQSGSNYGYTF
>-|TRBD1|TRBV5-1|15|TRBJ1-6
TGCGCCAGCAGCTACTCCGGGACAGGCTATTCACCCCTCCACTTT
CASSYSGTGYSPLHF
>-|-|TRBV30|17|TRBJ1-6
TGTGCCTGGAGTCCGAAGAGCGGCCGAGACTATAATTCACCCCTCCACTTT
CAWSPKSGRDYNSPLHF
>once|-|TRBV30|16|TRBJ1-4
TGTGCCTGGAGAGTGACAGGAGCTCGGACTAATGAAAAACTGTTTTTT
CAWRVTGARTNEKLFF
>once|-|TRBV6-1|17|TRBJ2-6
TGTGCCAGCAGTGACCGGGGAACATCACCTGGGGCCAACGTCCTGACTTTC
CASSDRGTSPGANVLTF
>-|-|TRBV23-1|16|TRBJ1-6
TGCGCCAGCAGTCAATTTGTAGAACAGGTCTTTTCACCCCTCCACTTT
CASSQFVEQVFSPLHF
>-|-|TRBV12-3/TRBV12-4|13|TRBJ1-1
TGTGCCAGCAGTTTCAACCGAGGAACTGAAGCTTTCTTT
CASSFNRGTEAFF
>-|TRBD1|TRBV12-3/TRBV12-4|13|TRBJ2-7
TGTGCCAGCGCCCGGGGACAGTCCTACGAGCAGTACTTC
CASARGQSYEQYF
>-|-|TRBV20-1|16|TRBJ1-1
TGCAGTGCTAGTCCCCTACGGGGTCCACTGAACACTGAAGCTTTCTTT
CSASPLRGPLNTEAFF
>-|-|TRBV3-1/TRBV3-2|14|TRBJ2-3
TGTGCCAGCAGCCAAGAGAGCCTCACAGATACGCAGTATTTT
CASSQESLTDTQYF
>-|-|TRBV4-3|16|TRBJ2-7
TGCGCCAGCAGCCCTTCTATAGACCGGGTACCTAGCGAGCAGTACTTC
CASSPSIDRVPSEQYF
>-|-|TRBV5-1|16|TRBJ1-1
TGCGCCAGCAGCTTTGGTCAGGTCGGACCGAACACTGAAGCTTTCTTT
CASSFGQVGPNTEAFF
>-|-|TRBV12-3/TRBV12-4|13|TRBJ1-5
TGTGCCAGCAGTTTATCAAGCAATCAGCCCCAGCATTTT
CASSLSSNQPQHF
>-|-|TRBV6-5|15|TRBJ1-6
TGTGCCAGCAGTTCCAGGGAAAATTATAATTCACCCCTCCACTTT
CASSSRENYNSPLHF
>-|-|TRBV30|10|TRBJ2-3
TGTGCCTGGAGTGGACCCCGGGAGTATTTT
CAWSGPREYF
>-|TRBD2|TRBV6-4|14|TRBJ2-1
TGTGCCAGCAGTGACACTAGCGGGGGGGCTGAGCAGTTCTTC
CASSDTSGGAEQFF
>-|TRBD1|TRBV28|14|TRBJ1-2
TGTGCCAGCAGCCCCGCGGACAGGAGCTATGGCTACACCTTC
CASSPADRSYGYTF
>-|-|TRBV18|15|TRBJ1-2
TGTGCCAGCTCACCTAAACAGGGACCAAACCCGGGCTACACCTTC
CASSPKQGPNPGYTF
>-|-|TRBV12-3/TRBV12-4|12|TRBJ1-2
TGTGCCAGCAGTTCCCGGACAGCCGGCTACACCTTC
CASSSRTAGYTF
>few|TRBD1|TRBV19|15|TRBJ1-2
TGTGCCAGTAGTATGAACACAGGGGGAGACTATGGCTACACCTTC
CASSMNTGGDYGYTF
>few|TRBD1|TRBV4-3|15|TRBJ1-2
TGCGCCAGCAGCCAAGGCACGGGACAGGGTGGCGGCTACACCTTC
CASSQGTGQGGGYTF
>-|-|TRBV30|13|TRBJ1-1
TGTGCCTGCTCAGGGTTGCGAAACACTGAAGCTTTCTTT
CACSGLRNTEAFF
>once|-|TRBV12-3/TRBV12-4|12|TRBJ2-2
TGTGCCAGCAGTTTATTCCCTGGGGAGCTGTTTTTT
CASSLFPGELFF
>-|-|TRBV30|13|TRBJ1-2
TGTGCCTGGTACGACCGGTCTAACTATGGCTACACCTTC
CAWYDRSNYGYTF
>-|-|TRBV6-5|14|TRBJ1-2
TGTGCCAGCAGTTACGATCAGGCACCGTATGGCTACACCTTC
CASSYDQAPYGYTF
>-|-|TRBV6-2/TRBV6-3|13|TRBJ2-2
TGTGCCAGCAGTCCCCAGATAACCGGGGAGCTGTTTTTT
CASSPQITGELFF
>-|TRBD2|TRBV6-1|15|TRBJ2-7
TGTGCCAGCAGTGAAGGGACTAGCCGGTTCTACGAGCAGTACTTC
CASSEGTSRFYEQYF
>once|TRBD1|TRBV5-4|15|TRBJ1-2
TGTGCCAGCAGCTTGGTCGGCAGGGGGGACTATGGCTACACCTTC
CASSLVGRGDYGYTF
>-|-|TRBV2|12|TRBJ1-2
TGTGCCAGCAGTGCGGGAGCCGGTGGCTACACCTTC
CASSAGAGGYTF
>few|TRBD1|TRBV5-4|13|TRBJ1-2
TGTGCCAGCAGCTTTAAACAGGGGGACGGCTACACCTTC
CASSFKQGDGYTF
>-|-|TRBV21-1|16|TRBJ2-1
TGTGCCAGCAGCAAAAGTCGACTAGCGGAGATCAATGAGCAGTTCTTC
CASSKSRLAEINEQFF
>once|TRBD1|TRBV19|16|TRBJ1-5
TGTGCCAGTAGTATAAAGGGGGCGACGAGCAATCAGCCCCAGCATTTT
CASSIKGATSNQPQHF
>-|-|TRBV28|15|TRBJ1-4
TGTGCCAGCAGTTTAGGCGGCGCTCGAAATGAAAAACTGTTTTTT
CASSLGGARNEKLFF
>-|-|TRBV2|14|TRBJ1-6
TGTGCCAGCAGACCGTTCGGTATGGATTCACCCCTCCACTTT
CASRPFGMDSPLHF
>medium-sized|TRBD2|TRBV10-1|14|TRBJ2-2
TGCGCCAGCAGCCGGACTAGCGAGTCCGGGGAGCTGTTTTTT
CASSRTSESGELFF
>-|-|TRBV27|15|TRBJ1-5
TGTGCCAGCAGTTTATCGGCTGTTAGCAATCAGCCCCAGCATTTT
CASSLSAVSNQPQHF
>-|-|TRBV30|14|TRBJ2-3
TGTGCCTGGACGTTTGGCACCGCCACAGATACGCAGTATTTT
CAWTFGTATDTQYF
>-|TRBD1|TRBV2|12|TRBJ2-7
TGTGCCAGCCGGGACAGCTCCTACGAGCAGTACTTC
CASRDSSYEQYF
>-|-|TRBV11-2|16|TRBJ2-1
TGTGCCAGCAGCCCACTAGTTCAGCTATCCTACAATGAGCAGTTCTTC
CASSPLVQLSYNEQFF
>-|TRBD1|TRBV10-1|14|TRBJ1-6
TGCGCCAGCAGTGGGGACAGCTGGAATTCACCCCTCCACTTT
CASSGDSWNSPLHF
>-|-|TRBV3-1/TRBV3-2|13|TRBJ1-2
TGTGCCAGCAGCCCTCGGACAGTCTATGGCTACACCTTC
CASSPRTVYGYTF
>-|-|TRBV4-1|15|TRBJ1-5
TGCGCCAGCAGCCAAGGTGTGGGGAGCAATCAGCCCCAGCATTTT
CASSQGVGSNQPQHF
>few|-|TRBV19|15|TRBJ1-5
TGTGCCAGTAGTGCCTGGTCAGACAGTGGCCAGCCCCAGCATTTT
CASSAWSDSGQPQHF
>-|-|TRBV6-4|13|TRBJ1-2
TGTGCCAGCAGTGAAACCTTGCAGGGGGGCTACACCTTC
CASSETLQGGYTF
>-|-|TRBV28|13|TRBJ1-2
TGTGCCAGCACCCAGACCGCTCCCTATGGCTACACCTTC
CASTQTAPYGYTF
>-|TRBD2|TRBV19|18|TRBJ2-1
TGTGCCAGTAGTATGTTCAGGACTAGCGGATTCTCCTACAATGAGCAGTTCTTC
CASSMFRTSGFSYNEQFF
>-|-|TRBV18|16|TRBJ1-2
TGTGCCAGCTCACACCTAGCGTTAGCGACTAACTATGGCTACACCTTC
CASSHLALATNYGYTF
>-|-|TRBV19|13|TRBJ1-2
TGTGCCAGTAGTGTGGACTTAATCTATGGCTACACCTTC
CASSVDLIYGYTF
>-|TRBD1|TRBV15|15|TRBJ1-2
TGTGCCACCAGCAGAGACGACAGGGGGAACTATGGCTACACCTTC
CATSRDDRGNYGYTF
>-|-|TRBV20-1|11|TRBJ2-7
TGCAGTGCACCCGTAAGCTACGAGCAGTACTTC
CSAPVSYEQYF
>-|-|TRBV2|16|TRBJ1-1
TGTGCCAGCAGTGGCCCAATAAGTGGGCCGAACACTGAAGCTTTCTTT
CASSGPISGPNTEAFF